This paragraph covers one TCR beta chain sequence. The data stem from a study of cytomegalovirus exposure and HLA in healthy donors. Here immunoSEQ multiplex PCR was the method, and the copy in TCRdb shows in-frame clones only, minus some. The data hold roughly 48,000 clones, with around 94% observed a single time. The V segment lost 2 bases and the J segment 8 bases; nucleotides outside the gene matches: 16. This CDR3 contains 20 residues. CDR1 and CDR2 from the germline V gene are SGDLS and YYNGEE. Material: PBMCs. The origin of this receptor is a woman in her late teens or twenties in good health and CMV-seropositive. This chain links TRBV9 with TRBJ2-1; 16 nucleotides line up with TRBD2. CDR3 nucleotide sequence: TGTGCCAGCAGCGTCCCGGGACTAGCGGGAGGGGGGGGGTATTTCGATGAGCAGTTCTTC. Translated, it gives CASSVPGLAGGGGYFDEQFF.